This paragraph reports one T cell receptor beta chain. This record comes from a study of blood T cell repertoires in COVID-19. The wider study: Sites across the United States, Italy and Spain contributed samples from acute and convalescent COVID-19. T cells, B-cell-depleted T cells, or PBMCs provided the cDNA or gDNA that served as material.

Original processing notes: Estimates of nucleated cell counts were drawn from the amplification of reference gene primers. Data came from immunoSEQ multiplex PCR; TCRdb stores just in-frame clones and leaves some out. V, J and clone size were drawn from that table, and D and trimming were deduced from the DNA. The sample carries approximately 68,000 clones, around nine tenths recorded once. The V and J ends lost 0 bases and 5 bases respectively, with 10 bases between them. The length of the CDR3 is 14 residues. Germline V lookup: CDR1 SGHNT, CDR2 YENEEA. V is TRBV11-3 and J is TRBJ2-5; D not resolved. The clonotype comes from an older woman with acute or convalescent COVID-19. The sequenced sample consisted of peripheral blood. The CDR3 coding sequence is TGTGCCAGCAGCTTAGACGGATTGGAGGAGACCCAGTACTTC. Its translation is CASSLDGLEETQYF.